The 21 T cell receptor beta chains below were found in one sample sequenced in a study of T cells after yellow fever vaccination. MiXCR was run by TCRdb on the 5' RACE reads, yielding one entry per CDR3 protein. The table lists more than 200,000 distinct CDR3 sequences, more than 3.5% of them singletons, with 15% to 20% in the top ten. Sequenced material: PBMCs, taken 15 days after the yellow fever booster vaccination. All receptors derive from a man aged 18 to 30 who received the YFV17D yellow fever vaccine.

This clonotype was detected ten times or more. The V call is TRBV4-2, the J call TRBJ2-1; D is perhaps TRBD1 (6 bases). CDR3 length equals 14 residues. The V end lost 2 bases, the J end lost 5 bases, and 10 bases lay between the germline ends. The germline gives CDR1 LGHNA, CDR2 YNFKEQ. CDR3: CASSQTQGNNEQFF. CDR3 nucleotides: TGTGCCAGCAGCCAAACACAGGGCAACAATGAGCAGTTCTTC.

Ten or more counts support this clonotype. CDR3 nucleotides: TGCAGTGCTAGGGACCCCCGGGTTAGCAATCAGCCCCAGCATTTT. Amino acids: CSARDPRVSNQPQHF. The V and J genes are TRBV20-1 and TRBJ1-5; no definite D call. V was clipped by 3 bases and J by 0 bases, with 12 bases between them. Germline V gene sequence: CDR1 DFQATT, CDR2 SNEGSKA (reference sequence). The CDR3 runs 15 residues.

This clonotype turned up a few times. In DNA, the CDR3 is TGTGCCACCAGCAGAGATCTCTCTAGCGGGGCCTCGCGGGTTGGGAATGAGCAGTTCTTC. Its protein is CATSRDLSSGASRVGNEQFF. The chain links TRBV15 to TRBJ2-1, with 9 bases identical to TRBD2. Germline trimming cut 0 bases from V and 7 bases from J; bases unmatched to any gene: 19. Germline values: CDR1 LNHNV, CDR2 YYDKDF (reference sequence). This CDR3 comprises 20 residues.

This clonotype has at least ten counts. V gene TRBV27 combines with J gene TRBJ1-6, with 9 bases fitting TRBD1. The V and J ends lost 5 bases and 15 bases, in that order; junction bases with no gene match: 8. This CDR3 comprises 13 residues. Germline V gene sequence: CDR1 MNHEY, CDR2 SMNVEV (reference sequence). As DNA, the CDR3 is TGTGCCAGCAGTCTCGAGACAGGGGGACACCTCCACTTT. Amino acids: CASSLETGGHLHF.

At least ten counts were recorded for this clonotype. The V and J genes are TRBV27 and TRBJ1-4, with 9 bases lining up with TRBD1. Germline lookup yields CDR1 MNHEY and CDR2 SMNVEV (reference sequence). J lost 8 bases, V lost 7 bases, and 11 bases had no gene match. The CDR3 has 15 amino acids. The CDR3 DNA is TGTGCCAGCACCAAGTTGGGACAGGGTCGGGAAAAACTGTTTTTT. This gives the protein CASTKLGQGREKLFF.

Ten or more counts support this clonotype. The V call is TRBV12-3 or TRBV12-4, the J call TRBJ1-6; D is undetermined. There are 12 residues in the CDR3. V lost 5 bases and J 10 bases, leaving 9 bases between the germline ends. The DNA for the CDR3 is TGTGCCAGCAGTCTACAAGACTCACCCCTCCACTTT. Translation: CASSLQDSPLHF.

This clonotype was picked up many times. The J gene is TRBJ1-1, the V gene TRBV7-3; D is undetermined. CDR1 and CDR2 from the germline V gene are SGHTA and FQGTGA. The V end lost 6 bases, the J end lost 0 bases, and 8 bases lay between the germline ends. This CDR3 is 13 amino acids long. The CDR3 loop reads CASRRSVNTEAFF. CDR3 bases: TGTGCCAGCAGGAGGAGCGTGAACACTGAAGCTTTCTTT.

This clonotype has a count of ten or more. The rearrangement joins TRBV7-2 to TRBJ2-7; D is possibly TRBD2 (5 bases). The CDR3 spans 15 residues. Trimming took 3 bases from V and 3 from J, leaving 15 bases between them. The germline V gene has CDR1 SGHTA and CDR2 FQGNSA. The chain's CDR3 is CASSFTDSGRYEQYV. The CDR3 DNA reads TGTGCCAGCAGCTTTACGGACTCGGGTCGCTACGAGCAGTACGTC.

The table lists this clonotype with a few counts. CDR3 region: CASRRGITYNEQFF. In nucleotides, the CDR3 is TGTGCCAGCAGAAGGGGAATAACCTACAATGAGCAGTTCTTC. V and J are TRBV6-6 and TRBJ2-1; D is possibly TRBD1 (5 bases). Germline CDR1 is MNHNY and CDR2 is SVGAGI (reference sequence). The CDR3 is 14 residues long. V was pared by 6 bases and J by 2 bases, with 11 bases between.

Ten or more counts support this clonotype. The chain links TRBV12-3 or TRBV12-4 to TRBJ1-5; D possibly corresponds to TRBD1 (5 bases). CDR3 length: 15 residues. The V end lost 2 bases, the J end lost 5 bases, and 13 bases lay between the germline ends. The CDR3 is CASSLQSQEYQPQHF. Here the CDR3 DNA reads TGTGCCAGCAGTTTACAATCACAGGAATATCAGCCCCAGCATTTT.

This clonotype showed up many times. The chain uses TRBV4-1 and TRBJ2-5; D possibly corresponds to TRBD2 (5 bases). Between the trimmed V and J ends, which lost 5 bases and 7 bases, there was a span of 20 bases. Germline assignment: CDR1 MGHRA and CDR2 YSYEKL. CDR3 size: 15 residues. CDR3 sequence (DNA): TGCGCCAGCAGCTCACCTTCGTCAGGTGCGGGGACCCAGTACTTC. Its translation is CASSSPSSGAGTQYF.

This clonotype was seen many times. This chain joins TRBV29-1 and TRBJ2-3, with TRBD1 matching 11 bases. With V trimmed by 1 base and J by 4 bases, 1 base remained unmatched. Germline CDR1 is SQVTM and CDR2 is ANQGSEA. The CDR3 is 14 residues long. The CDR3 sequence: CSVEGGQGADTQYF. The CDR3 bases are TGCAGCGTTGAAGGGGGACAGGGGGCAGATACGCAGTATTTT.

V and J are TRBV5-1 and TRBJ2-2; possible D gene TRBD1, 5 bases. V lost 2 bases to trimming and J lost 8 bases, with 10 bases between them. The CDR3 extends over 13 amino acids. In germline, CDR1 is SGHRS, CDR2 YFSETQ. CDR3 loop: CASSLEWTGELFF. The DNA for the CDR3 is TGCGCCAGCAGCTTAGAATGGACAGGGGAGCTGTTTTTT. The variable domain in full, completed from reference TRBV5-1 and TRBJ2-2, reads KAGVTQTPRYLIKTRGQQVTLSCSPISGHRSVSWYQQTPGQGLQFLFEYFSETQRNKGNFPGRFSGRQFSNSRSEMNVSTLELGDSALYLCASSLEWTGELFFGEGSRLTVL.

This clonotype was recorded at least ten times. This chain connects TRBV5-1 to TRBJ2-4; no firm D call. The germline V gene encodes CDR1 SGHRS and CDR2 YFSETQ. Trimming cost V 2 bases and J 0 bases, with 6 bases left between them. This CDR3 is built from 14 residues. DNA of the CDR3: TGCGCCAGCAGCTTTGGGCTAGCCAAAAACATTCAGTACTTC. Its translation is CASSFGLAKNIQYF.

The sample holds a few counts of this clonotype. V is TRBV4-3 and J is TRBJ1-6; D is unclear. Per the germline V gene, CDR1 is LGHNA and CDR2 is YSLEER. The germline V and J ends were trimmed by 3 bases and 0 bases, with 15 bases remaining between them. The CDR3 extends over 18 amino acids. DNA for the CDR3: TGCGCCAGCAGCCACAGAAGAAGGGCCTGCTCCTATAATTCACCCCTCCACTTT. Encoded protein: CASSHRRRACSYNSPLHF.

In its sample, this clonotype was seen many times. The V gene is TRBV7-6, the J gene TRBJ2-3; possibly TRBD1 for D (5 bases). Germline lookup yields CDR1 SGHVS and CDR2 FNYEAQ. With 3 bases removed from V and 5 bases from J, the gap between germline ends came to 12 bases. The length of the CDR3 is 14 residues. The CDR3 DNA reads as TGTGCCAGCAGCTTGGTCAGGGCAGGAGATACGCAGTATTTT. This translates into CASSLVRAGDTQYF.

This clonotype was detected many times. One end of the junction fails to match germline, which may point to a read error. The chain carries TRBV27 and TRBJ1-1, with a possible D match to TRBD1 (6 bases). The CDR3 loop spans 11 amino acids. Germline CDR1 is MNHEY and CDR2 is SMNVEV (reference sequence). CDR3 in DNA: TGTGCCAGCAGTGGGGGCTCATCTGAAGCCTTT. Protein sequence: CASSGGSSEAF.

This clonotype appeared many times. This chain joins TRBV25-1 and TRBJ2-5; either TRBD1 or TRBD2 may supply D (6 bases each). Trimming removed 3 bases from V and 7 bases from J, with 21 bases in between. This CDR3 is 16 amino acids long. Germline-derived CDR1 and CDR2 are MGHDK and SYGVNS. The DNA for the CDR3 is TGTGCCAGCAGTGATGAAGGGGGTCAGGGGCGGGGGACCCAGTACTTC. This codes for CASSDEGGQGRGTQYF.

This clonotype was seen at least ten times. V usage is TRBV25-1 and J usage is TRBJ1-2; 8 positions agree with TRBD1. The CDR3 is made up of 13 amino acids. J gave up 7 bases and V 10 bases, and 11 bases lay outside the gene matches. CDR1 MGHDK and CDR2 SYGVNS come from the germline V gene. Here the CDR3 reads CATVDRVLGGYTF. The CDR3 DNA reads as TGTGCCACTGTGGACAGGGTCCTTGGTGGCTACACCTTC.

This clonotype came up many times. This chain joins TRBV18 and TRBJ1-6, with D hard to call. The CDR3 runs 15 residues. Looked up from germline, CDR1 is KGHSH and CDR2 is LQKENI. Trimming removed 0 bases from V and 4 bases from J, with 7 bases in between. The CDR3 DNA follows: TGTGCCAGCTCACCACCGTCTACTTATAATTCACCCCTCCACTTT. Amino acids: CASSPPSTYNSPLHF. Drawing the rest from reference TRBV18 and TRBJ1-6, the complete variable domain is NAGVMQNPRHLVRRRGQEARLRCSPMKGHSHVYWYRQLPEEGLKFMVYLQKENIIDESGMPKERFSAEFPKEGPSILRIQQVVRGDSAAYFCASSPPSTYNSPLHFGNGTRLTVT.

This clonotype was counted many times. CDR3 amino acids: CASSPIHIGTGVNTQYF. The CDR3 bases are TGCGCCAGCAGCCCTATTCACATCGGGACAGGGGTAAATACGCAGTATTTT. V and J are TRBV4-3 and TRBJ2-3; 10 nucleotides line up with TRBD1. V was pared by 4 bases and J by 7 bases, with 14 bases of the junction left unmatched. This CDR3 spans 17 amino acids. Germline loops: CDR1 LGHNA, CDR2 YSLEER.